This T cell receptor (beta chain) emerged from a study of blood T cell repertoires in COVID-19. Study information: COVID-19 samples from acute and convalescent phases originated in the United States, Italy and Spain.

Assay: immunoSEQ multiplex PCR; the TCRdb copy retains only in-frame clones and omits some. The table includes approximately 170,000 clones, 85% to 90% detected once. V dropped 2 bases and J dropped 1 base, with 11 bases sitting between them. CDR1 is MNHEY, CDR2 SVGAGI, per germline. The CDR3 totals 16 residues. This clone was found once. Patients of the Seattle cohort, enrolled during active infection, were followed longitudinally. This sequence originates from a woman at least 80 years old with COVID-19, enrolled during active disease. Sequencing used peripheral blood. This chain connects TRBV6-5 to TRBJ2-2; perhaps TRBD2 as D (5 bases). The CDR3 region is CASSYGSAWNTGELFF. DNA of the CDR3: TGTGCCAGCAGTTACGGGAGCGCTTGGAACACCGGGGAGCTGTTTTTT.